This entry is about one T cell receptor (beta chain). The data were obtained in a study of blood T cell repertoires in COVID-19. The data were produced by immunoSEQ multiplex PCR, yet TCRdb's version contains in-frame clones alone and is incomplete. The data contain around 85,000 clones, around 90% of them singletons. Germline CDR1 is ENHRY and CDR2 is SYGVKD. V trimming: 7 bases; J trimming: 4 bases; junction bases outside the gene matches: 6. The CDR3 is 13 amino acids. This TCR derives from a man aged 60 to 75 with acute or convalescent COVID-19. Specimen: peripheral blood. The chain is built from TRBV10-3 and TRBJ1-1; 7 bases agree with TRBD1. The CDR3: CAIMAGGGTEAFF. The CDR3 DNA is TGTGCCATCATGGCAGGGGGAGGCACTGAAGCTTTCTTT.